This T cell receptor beta chain came from a study of blood T cell repertoires in COVID-19. In the study overall: The United States, Italy and Spain supplied acute and convalescent COVID-19 samples. Sample material is recorded as cDNA or gDNA derived from T cells, B-cell-depleted T cells, or PBMCs.

V shed 6 bases, J shed 0 bases, and the junction held 7 bases outside the gene matches. Germline CDR1 and CDR2: MNHEY and SVGAGI. The CDR3 runs 15 residues. The table came from immunoSEQ multiplex PCR; TCRdb's copy has only in-frame clones and leaves some out. The repertoire includes 200,000 to 300,000 clones, nearly 90% of them detected once, and around 0.8% sits in the top ten. This receptor was taken from a woman between 25 and 40 years old with acute or convalescent COVID-19. Sequences were obtained from peripheral blood. This rearrangement joins TRBV6-5 to TRBJ2-7; 8 positions agree with TRBD2. CDR3 sequence: CASSPGRVRSYEQYF. Here the CDR3 DNA reads TGTGCCAGCAGCCCCGGGAGGGTCCGCTCCTACGAGCAGTACTTC.